A selection of T cell receptor beta chains follows, all from one sample in a study of CD8 T cells in ankylosing spondylitis. TCRdb fed the 5' RACE reads into MiXCR, producing one record per CDR3 protein. Of about 220,000 distinct CDR3 sequences listed, about 6.7% are singletons. Sample: blood, either unsorted or a sorted T cell fraction (not recorded which). These receptors were taken from a male donor with ankylosing spondylitis. Each CDR3 is given with its conserved first and last residue. Fields, in order: V gene, CDR3 length, D gene, clone size, J gene, CDR3 protein, CDR3 DNA. The D gene is left open where the match is weak. Part of the rows lack a size; the others show once, few, many or a class for expanded clones.

TRBV7-8,12,-,many,TRBJ2-7,CASSLVPAEQYF,TGTGCCAGCAGCTTAGTACCTGCCGAGCAGTACTTC
TRBV12-3/TRBV12-4,12,-,many,TRBJ1-1,CASSPRIAEAFF,TGTGCCAGCAGTCCCCGTATAGCTGAAGCTTTCTTT
TRBV7-2,16,-,-,TRBJ2-7,CASSSPLRGSTYEQYF,TGTGCCAGCAGCTCCCCCCTCAGGGGATCAACCTACGAGCAGTACTTC
TRBV7-9,14,-,many,TRBJ2-7,CASSLGRFGYEQYF,TGTGCCAGCAGCTTGGGGAGATTTGGATACGAGCAGTACTTC
TRBV5-1,14,-,few,TRBJ2-1,CASSLRVSGYEQFF,TGCGCCAGCAGCTTGAGGGTATCGGGTTATGAGCAGTTCTTC
TRBV19,14,-,-,TRBJ1-1,CASRSGEGNTEAFF,TGTGCCAGTAGAAGTGGGGAGGGGAACACTGAAGCTTTCTTT
TRBV28,14,TRBD1,many,TRBJ2-1,CASLGQGYWNEQFF,TGTGCCAGCCTCGGACAGGGGTATTGGAATGAGCAGTTCTTC
TRBV7-9,16,TRBD1,many,TRBJ2-7,CASSSRTGTGTYEQYF,TGTGCCAGCAGCTCCAGGACCGGGACAGGGACCTACGAGCAGTACTTC
TRBV28,13,-,-,TRBJ1-1,CASSLAVNTEAFF,TGTGCCAGCAGTTTAGCAGTTAACACTGAAGCTTTCTTT
TRBV6-5,11,-,many,TRBJ2-1,CASSYGVGQFF,TGTGCCAGCAGTTACGGGGTGGGGCAGTTCTTC
TRBV11-1,15,TRBD1,few,TRBJ1-2,CASSDWTGANYGYTF,TGTGCCAGCAGCGACTGGACAGGAGCTAACTATGGCTACACCTTC
TRBV4-3,13,-,many,TRBJ2-3,CASSQGGVDTQYF,TGCGCCAGCAGCCAAGGAGGCGTGGATACGCAGTATTTT
TRBV7-9,15,TRBD1,many,TRBJ1-6,CASSWDRGLNSPLHF,TGTGCCAGCAGCTGGGACAGGGGCCTTAATTCACCCCTCCACTTT
TRBV6-2/TRBV6-3,12,-,-,TRBJ1-2,CASSSTPYGYTF,TGTGCCAGCAGTTCAACACCCTATGGCTACACCTTC
TRBV12-3/TRBV12-4,17,-,many,TRBJ2-2,CASRPSSRGAKTGELFF,TGTGCCAGCCGCCCTTCATCGAGGGGTGCGAAGACCGGGGAGCTGTTTTTT
TRBV7-9,13,-,-,TRBJ2-7,CASSLARVYEQYF,TGTGCCAGCAGCTTGGCCAGGGTATACGAGCAGTACTTC
TRBV5-1,21,TRBD2,many,TRBJ2-1,CASRSGAPLPGLAGSENEQFF,TGCGCCAGCAGGTCCGGAGCCCCCCTTCCGGGACTAGCGGGATCTGAAAATGAGCAGTTCTTC
TRBV5-1,12,-,few,TRBJ1-1,CASMAGNTEAFF,TGCGCCAGCATGGCAGGGAACACTGAAGCTTTCTTT
TRBV7-9,13,-,many,TRBJ2-1,CASGDWDNNEQFF,TGTGCCAGCGGGGACTGGGACAACAATGAGCAGTTCTTC
TRBV10-3,12,TRBD2,-,TRBJ2-5,CAASGSVETQYF,TGTGCGGCTAGCGGGAGTGTGGAGACCCAGTACTTC
TRBV4-3,19,-,many,TRBJ1-2,CASSQDVMGEGTPSYGYTF,TGCGCCAGCAGCCAAGATGTCATGGGGGAAGGGACACCTTCCTATGGCTACACCTTC
TRBV6-1,16,-,many,TRBJ1-5,CASRAGGVRSNQPQHF,TGTGCCAGCAGAGCGGGGGGGGTGCGAAGCAATCAGCCCCAGCATTTT
TRBV5-6,16,TRBD2,-,TRBJ2-3,CASSSTPGGPEDTQYF,TGTGCCAGCAGCTCGACGCCGGGGGGTCCAGAAGATACGCAGTATTTT
TRBV19,15,TRBD1,-,TRBJ1-1,CASSISLTGGTEAFF,TGTGCCAGTAGTATATCGTTGACAGGGGGCACTGAAGCTTTCTTT
TRBV27,12,-,many,TRBJ2-3,CASSVIGGTQYF,TGTGCCAGCAGTGTAATCGGTGGTACGCAGTATTTT